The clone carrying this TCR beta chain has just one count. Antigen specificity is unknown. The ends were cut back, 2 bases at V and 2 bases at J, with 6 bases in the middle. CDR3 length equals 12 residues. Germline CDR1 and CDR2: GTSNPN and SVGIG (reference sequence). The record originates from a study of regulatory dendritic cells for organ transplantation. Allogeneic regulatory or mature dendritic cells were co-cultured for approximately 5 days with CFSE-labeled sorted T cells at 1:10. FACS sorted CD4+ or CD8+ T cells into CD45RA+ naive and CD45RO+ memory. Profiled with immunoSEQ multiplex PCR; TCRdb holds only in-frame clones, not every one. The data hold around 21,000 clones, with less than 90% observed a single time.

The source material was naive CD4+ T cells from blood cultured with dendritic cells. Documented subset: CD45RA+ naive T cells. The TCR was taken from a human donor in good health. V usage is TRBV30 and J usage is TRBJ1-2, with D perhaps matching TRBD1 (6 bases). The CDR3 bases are TGTGCCTGGAGTACAGGGAACTATGGCTACACCTTC. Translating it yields CAWSTGNYGYTF.